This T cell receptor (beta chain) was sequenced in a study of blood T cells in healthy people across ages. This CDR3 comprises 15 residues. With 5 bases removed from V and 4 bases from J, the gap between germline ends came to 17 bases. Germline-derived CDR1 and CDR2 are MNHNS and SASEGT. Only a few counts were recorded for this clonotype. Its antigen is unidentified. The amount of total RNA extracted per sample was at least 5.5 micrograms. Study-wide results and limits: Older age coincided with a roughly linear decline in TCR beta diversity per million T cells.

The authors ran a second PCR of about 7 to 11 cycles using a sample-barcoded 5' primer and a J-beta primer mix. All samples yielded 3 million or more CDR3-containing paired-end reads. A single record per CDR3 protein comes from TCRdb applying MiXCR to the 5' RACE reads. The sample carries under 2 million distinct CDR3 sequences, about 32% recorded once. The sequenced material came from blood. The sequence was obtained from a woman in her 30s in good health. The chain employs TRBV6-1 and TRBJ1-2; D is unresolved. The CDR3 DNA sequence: TGTGCCAGCAGTCAAGACCCAGGCAACCTCTATGGCTACACCTTC. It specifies CASSQDPGNLYGYTF.